The clone carrying this T cell receptor (beta chain) occurred many times. This sample was included in a study of read filtering for tumor transcriptome and immune sequencing. Study context: 8 patients were R-ISS I, some 15 were R-ISS II, six or seven were R-ISS III. Transcriptome libraries were built from DNase-treated RNA. TCR-mapped reads were about 4.05 to 11 million with IR-seq versus about 85 to 1,300 with RNA-seq.

Molecular barcoded adaptors covering alpha/delta and beta/gamma chains were used on roughly 400 ng RNA. MiXCR, run by TCRdb on the reads, gives a single entry per CDR3 protein. The table includes approximately 140,000 distinct CDR3 sequences, about 12% detected once. Sampling of bone marrow took place during active disease in every patient. V was clipped by 5 bases and J by 3 bases, with 11 bases between them. Germline loops: CDR1 MNHEY, CDR2 SMNVEV (reference sequence). This CDR3 is 14 amino acids long. The gene calls are TRBV27 and TRBJ2-1; D perhaps matches TRBD2 (6 bases). Input material: a population of CD138-negative cells sorted from bone marrow. The clonotype originates from a donor at least 40 years old with multiple myeloma. CDR3 in amino acids: CASSPGTDYNEQFF. The CDR3, as DNA: TGTGCCAGCAGTCCAGGGACTGACTACAATGAGCAGTTCTTC.